Presented here are 21 T cell receptor beta chains from one specimen sequenced in a study of blood T cells in healthy people across ages. Combining a sample-barcoded 5' primer with a J-beta primer mix, a second PCR ran for 7 to 11 cycles. TCRdb called the 5' RACE reads again in MiXCR, with one record for every CDR3 protein. The sample has roughly 800,000 distinct CDR3 sequences, about 62% seen once; the top ten hold about 20%. Sample: blood. The receptors were sampled from a young man in good health.

The rearrangement joins TRBV9 to TRBJ2-2, with D uncertain. The CDR3 extends over 11 amino acids. The germline CDR1 and CDR2 sequences are SGDLS and YYNGEE. Trimming shortened V by 5 bases and J by 5 bases, and 4 bases separated the two germline ends. As DNA, the CDR3 is TGTGCCAGCAGTTGGACCGGGGAGCTGTTTTTT. It codes for CASSWTGELFF.

This chain joins TRBV7-2 and TRBJ1-2, with 9 bases aligning to TRBD1. CDR3 length: 15 residues. J lost 5 bases, V lost 6 bases, and 10 bases had no gene match. Germline CDR1 SGHTA, CDR2 FQGNSA. CDR3: CASSDWTGEGYGYTF. CDR3 coding DNA: TGTGCCAGCAGTGACTGGACAGGGGAGGGGTATGGCTACACCTTC. Full variable domain (remainder filled in from reference TRBV7-2 and TRBJ1-2): GAGVSQSPSNKVTEKGKDVELRCDPISGHTALYWYRQSLGQGLEFLIYFQGNSAPDKSGLPSDRFSAERTGGSVSTLTIQRTQQEDSAVYLCASSDWTGEGYGYTFGSGTRLTVV.

The genes are TRBV28 and TRBJ2-6, with D unclear. Germline V gene sequence: CDR1 MDHEN, CDR2 SYDVKM. V was trimmed by 6 bases and J by 3 bases, leaving 12 bases between them. The CDR3 consists of 15 residues. CDR3 in amino acids: CASSTSYIGANVLTF. DNA of the CDR3: TGTGCCAGCAGCACCTCTTACATTGGGGCCAACGTCCTGACTTTC.

V usage is TRBV28 and J usage is TRBJ2-6; D gene ambiguous. CDR3 length: 13 amino acids. Germline V gene data show CDR1 as MDHEN and CDR2 as SYDVKM. V was shortened by 7 bases and J by 3 bases, with 7 bases between the two germline ends. In DNA form, the CDR3 reads TGTGCCAGCACACCGGATGGGGCCAACGTCCTGACTTTC. Encoded protein: CASTPDGANVLTF.

The genes are TRBV4-3 and TRBJ2-5; TRBD1 or TRBD2 may be the D gene (7 bases each). Trimming stripped 0 bases from V and 3 bases from J, with 17 bases between. CDR3 length: 17 residues. Germline V gene data show CDR1 as LGHNA and CDR2 as YSLEER. The CDR3 spells CASSQDVASGGEETQYF. The DNA for the CDR3 is TGCGCCAGCAGCCAAGATGTGGCCTCAGGGGGGGAAGAGACCCAGTACTTC.

V usage is TRBV6-1 and J usage is TRBJ2-4; the D is unclear. CDR1 and CDR2 from the germline V gene are MNHNS and SASEGT. The V end was cut by 2 bases, the J end by 9 bases, with 5 bases between. The CDR3 is made up of 11 amino acids. The CDR3 spells CASSESPIQYF. CDR3 nucleotide sequence: TGTGCCAGCAGTGAATCACCCATTCAGTACTTC.

The chain couples TRBV19 to TRBJ2-7; 10 bases fit TRBD1. The CDR3 loop spans 14 amino acids. V was pared by 5 bases and J by 4 bases, with 5 bases of the junction left unmatched. Germline CDR1 and CDR2: LNHDA and SQIVND (reference sequence). The CDR3 coding sequence is TGTGCCAGTAGTGGCGGGACAGGGGAGTACGAGCAGTACTTC. Encoded protein: CASSGGTGEYEQYF. Looking up the rest from reference TRBV19 and TRBJ2-7 gives the full variable domain: DGGITQSPKYLFRKEGQNVTLSCEQNLNHDAMYWYRQDPGQGLRLIYYSQIVNDFQKGDIAEGYSVSREKKESFPLTVTSAQKNPTAFYLCASSGGTGEYEQYFGPGTRLTVT.

V and J are TRBV29-1 and TRBJ2-5; TRBD2 agrees at 9 bases. The CDR3 is 12 amino acids. The germline gives CDR1 SQVTM, CDR2 ANQGSEA. V lost 8 bases to trimming and J lost 5 bases; unmatched junction nucleotides: 6. As DNA, the CDR3 is TGCAGCTTCTTAGCGGGAGATGAGACCCAGTACTTC. Its translation: CSFLAGDETQYF.

V gene TRBV7-9 combines with J gene TRBJ1-1; D remains unclear. Germline V lookup: CDR1 SEHNR, CDR2 FQNEAQ (reference sequence). The V and J ends lost 5 bases and 2 bases respectively, with 9 bases between them. The CDR3 runs to 13 residues. Here the CDR3 reads CASSREANTEAFF. The CDR3 coding sequence is TGTGCCAGCAGCCGAGAAGCCAACACTGAAGCTTTCTTT.

The chain's CDR3 is CASSLSATGLARSYTF. The CDR3 DNA sequence: TGTGCCAGCAGCTTAAGTGCTACAGGGTTGGCGCGTAGCTACACCTTC. V usage is TRBV7-2 and J usage is TRBJ1-2; D perhaps matches TRBD1 (6 bases). Germline V gene sequence: CDR1 SGHTA, CDR2 FQGNSA. V lost 2 bases to trimming and J lost 9 bases, with 22 bases between them. The CDR3 extends over 16 amino acids.

The V and J genes are TRBV12-3 or TRBV12-4 and TRBJ2-7, with 14 bases lining up with TRBD2. The CDR3 is 17 amino acids. J lost 1 base, V lost 4 bases, and 6 bases had no gene match. The CDR3 coding sequence is TGTGCCAGCAGTTACCCGGGACTAGCGGGAGTGTCCTACGAGCAGTACTTC. This gives the protein CASSYPGLAGVSYEQYF.

The V and J genes are TRBV6-2 or TRBV6-3 and TRBJ2-3; TRBD2 agrees at 14 bases. Germline V gene lookup returns CDR1 MNHEY and CDR2 SVGEGT. The CDR3 consists of 17 residues. The V segment lost 0 bases and the J segment 6 bases; nucleotides outside the gene matches: 5. The CDR3 DNA is TGTGCCAGCAGTTACTCGGGGACTAGCGGGAGTTGGGATACGCAGTATTTT. This gives the protein CASSYSGTSGSWDTQYF.

J is TRBJ1-1 and V is TRBV6-5; tentatively, D is TRBD1 (6 bases). This CDR3 spans 12 amino acids. CDR1 MNHEY and CDR2 SVGAGI come from the germline V gene. V was clipped by 6 bases and J by 6 bases, with 11 bases between them. The DNA of the CDR3 is TGTGCCAGCAGAACGAACAGGGCTGAAGCTTTCTTT. Its protein product is CASRTNRAEAFF.

This clonotype occurred once. V usage is TRBV7-2 and J usage is TRBJ2-1, with D possibly TRBD2 on 5 matching bases. This CDR3 is built from 13 residues. Trimming took 6 bases from V and 7 from J, leaving 13 bases between them. The germline CDR1 and CDR2 sequences are SGHTA and FQGNSA. CDR3 residues: CASRRAVQNEQFF. CDR3 in DNA: TGTGCCAGCAGACGAGCGGTACAAAATGAGCAGTTCTTC.

This chain connects TRBV2 to TRBJ2-5; D is uncertain. The end of the DNA aligns better with TRBJ2-7, so the J call may be wrong. There are 15 residues in the CDR3. Germline CDR1 is SNHLY and CDR2 is FYNNEI. The CDR3 reads CASSSSYNDPYEQYF. CDR3 nucleotide sequence: TGTGCCAGCAGTTCCTCTTACAACGACCCATACGAGCAGTACTTC.

The rearrangement joins TRBV29-1 to TRBJ1-2; the D gene is possibly TRBD1 (6 bases). The V and J ends lost 4 bases and 7 bases respectively, with 22 bases between them. The CDR3 is 15 residues long. Germline CDR1 is SQVTM and CDR2 is ANQGSEA. The DNA of the CDR3 is TGCAGCGTTGTAACGGGGGGGGCTCACAGTTTTGGCTACACCTTC. Its translation: CSVVTGGAHSFGYTF.

This chain links TRBV10-3 with TRBJ1-2; TRBD1 matches at 9 bases. The CDR3 loop spans 16 amino acids. With V trimmed by 4 bases and J by 5 bases, 11 bases remained unmatched. Germline V gene data show CDR1 as ENHRY and CDR2 as SYGVKD. The CDR3 protein is CAISAPGTGRLYGYTF. CDR3 DNA: TGTGCCATCAGTGCTCCCGGGACAGGGAGGCTGTATGGCTACACCTTC.

V usage is TRBV6-2 or TRBV6-3 and J usage is TRBJ2-1, with D possibly being TRBD2 (5 bases). Germline assignment: CDR1 MNHEY and CDR2 SVGEGT. CDR3 length equals 13 residues. V was shortened by 8 bases and J by 3 bases, with 11 bases between the two germline ends. The CDR3 nucleotides are TGTGCCAGCGGCAGCGGAATCTACAATGAGCAGTTCTTC. Protein sequence: CASGSGIYNEQFF.

As to this clonotype: Germline and junction disagree at one end, which may indicate a read error. The rearrangement uses TRBV7-7 and TRBJ2-1, with D perhaps matching TRBD2 (5 bases). The CDR3 loop spans 13 amino acids. Germline CDR1 is SSHAT and CDR2 is FNYEAQ (reference sequence). The CDR3 nucleotides are TGTGCTAGCAGTTTGGCTAGCAGCTATGAGCAGTTCTTC. Its protein is CASSLASSYEQFF.

The chain has TRBV29-1 and TRBJ2-1, with D possibly matching TRBD2 (7 bases). V dropped 2 bases and J dropped 1 base, with 15 bases sitting between them. Germline V CDR1 and CDR2: SQVTM, ANQGSEA. The CDR3 has 16 amino acids. DNA of the CDR3: TGCAGCGTTGAATGGGGGGGCGGGTATTCCTACAATGAGCAGTTCTTC. This encodes CSVEWGGGYSYNEQFF.

This clonotype was seen more than once but under ten times. The rearrangement uses TRBV7-3 and TRBJ2-5, with D perhaps matching TRBD2 (5 bases). CDR1 is SGHTA and CDR2 is FQGTGA in the germline V gene. The V end lost 5 bases, the J end lost 5 bases, and 18 bases lay between the germline ends. The CDR3 covers 15 residues. CDR3 protein: CASSPTSSRWETQYF. The CDR3 DNA is TGTGCCAGCAGCCCTACTAGTTCCCGGTGGGAGACCCAGTACTTC.